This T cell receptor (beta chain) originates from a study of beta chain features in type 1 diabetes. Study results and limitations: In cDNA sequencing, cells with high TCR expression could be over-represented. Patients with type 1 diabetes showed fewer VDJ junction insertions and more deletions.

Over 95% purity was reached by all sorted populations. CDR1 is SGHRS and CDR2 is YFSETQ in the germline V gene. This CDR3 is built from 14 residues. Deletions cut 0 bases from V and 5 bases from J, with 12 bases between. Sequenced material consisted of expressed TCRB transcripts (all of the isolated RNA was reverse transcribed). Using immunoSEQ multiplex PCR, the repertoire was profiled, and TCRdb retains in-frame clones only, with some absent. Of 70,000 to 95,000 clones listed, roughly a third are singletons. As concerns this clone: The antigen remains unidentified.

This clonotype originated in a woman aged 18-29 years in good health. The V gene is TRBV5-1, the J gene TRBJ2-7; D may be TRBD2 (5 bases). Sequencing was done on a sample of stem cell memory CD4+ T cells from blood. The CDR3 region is CASSLVEGIDEQYF. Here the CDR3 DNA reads TGCGCCAGCAGCTTGGTTGAGGGCATCGACGAGCAGTACTTC.